This TCR beta chain came from a study of cytomegalovirus exposure and HLA in healthy donors. The overall study: A subsequent analysis stated that the 120 or so validation repertoires were run on the same platform as the approximately 710 first-cohort repertoires.

Broader study findings: Many donors carried some public TCRs, although rarity characterized most TCR sequences. Listed as cytomegalovirus-associated were 164 TCR beta chains.

TCRdb's table, derived via immunoSEQ multiplex PCR, lists solely in-frame clones and lacks some. The sample records approximately 170,000 clones, roughly 84% being singletons. Trimming left V 5 bases short and J 8 bases short, with 9 bases between. CDR1 and CDR2 from the germline V gene are SGHAT and FQNNGV. The CDR3 consists of 12 residues. This clone occurred a few times. Antigen specificity is unknown. This TCR was sampled from a man between 25 and 39 years old in good health and CMV-seropositive. Input material: PBMCs. The V gene is TRBV11-2, the J gene TRBJ1-4, with D uncertain. CDR3 loop: CASSLSREKLFF. The CDR3 bases are TGTGCCAGCAGCCTAAGCCGGGAAAAACTGTTTTTT.